This TCR beta chain was profiled in a study of blood T cell repertoires in COVID-19. Whole-study context: Some COVID-19 samples were acute and others convalescent; all came from the United States, Italy and Spain.

Authors' processing steps: Amplification of reference gene primers provided the estimated nucleated cell counts. Sequencing was performed with immunoSEQ multiplex PCR; in TCRdb, only in-frame clones are kept and a portion is missing. V and J calls plus clone size are reproduced from that table; the DNA served to infer D and trimming. In the table there are tens of thousands of clones, about nine tenths of which are singletons. The specimen sequenced was peripheral blood. The TCR comes from a man aged 65-85 years with acute or convalescent COVID-19.

This CDR3 is CASSLGTTGEKLFF. CDR3 nucleotide sequence: TGTGCCAGCAGCTTAGGCACCACCGGTGAAAAACTGTTTTTT. The genes are TRBV7-9 and TRBJ1-4, with D hard to call. Germline V CDR1 and CDR2: SEHNR, FQNEAQ (reference sequence). This CDR3 is built from 14 residues. Trimming took 1 base from V and 7 from J, leaving 10 bases between them.